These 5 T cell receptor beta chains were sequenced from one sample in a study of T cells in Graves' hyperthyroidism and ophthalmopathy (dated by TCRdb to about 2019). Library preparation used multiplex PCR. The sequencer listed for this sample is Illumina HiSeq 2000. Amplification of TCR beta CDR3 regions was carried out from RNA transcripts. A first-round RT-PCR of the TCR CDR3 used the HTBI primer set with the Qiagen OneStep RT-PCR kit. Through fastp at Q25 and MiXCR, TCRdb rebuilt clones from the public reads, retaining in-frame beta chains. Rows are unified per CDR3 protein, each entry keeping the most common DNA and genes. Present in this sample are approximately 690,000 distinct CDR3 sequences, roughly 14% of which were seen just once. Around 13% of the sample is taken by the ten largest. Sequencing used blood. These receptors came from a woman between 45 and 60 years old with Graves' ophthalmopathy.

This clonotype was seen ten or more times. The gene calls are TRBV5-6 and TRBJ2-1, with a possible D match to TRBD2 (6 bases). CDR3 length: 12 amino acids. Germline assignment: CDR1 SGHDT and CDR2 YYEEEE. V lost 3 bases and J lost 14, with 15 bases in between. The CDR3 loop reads CASSWGDSPEFF. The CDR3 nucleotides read TGTGCCAGCAGCTGGGGGGACTCTCCGGAGTTCTTC.

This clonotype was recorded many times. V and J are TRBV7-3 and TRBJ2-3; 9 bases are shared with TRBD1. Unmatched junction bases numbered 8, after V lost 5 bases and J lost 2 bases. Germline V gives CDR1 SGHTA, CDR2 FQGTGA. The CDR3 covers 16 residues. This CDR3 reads CASSPYGTGTTDTQYF. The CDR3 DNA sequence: TGTGCCAGCAGCCCGTACGGGACAGGGACCACAGATACGCAGTATTTT.

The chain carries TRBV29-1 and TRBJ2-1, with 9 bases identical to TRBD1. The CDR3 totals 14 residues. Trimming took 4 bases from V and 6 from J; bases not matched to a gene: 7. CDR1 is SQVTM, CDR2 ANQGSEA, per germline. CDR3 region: CSVVRTGAVNEQFF. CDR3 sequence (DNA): TGCAGCGTTGTGAGGACAGGGGCGGTCAATGAGCAGTTCTTC.

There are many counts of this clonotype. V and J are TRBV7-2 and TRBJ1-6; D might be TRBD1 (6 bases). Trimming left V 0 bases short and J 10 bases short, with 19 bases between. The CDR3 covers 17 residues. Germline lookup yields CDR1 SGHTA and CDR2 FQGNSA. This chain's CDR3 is CASSLAAIRGRGSPLHF. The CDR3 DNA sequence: TGTGCCAGCAGCTTAGCGGCGATCAGGGGTAGGGGATCACCCCTCCACTTT.

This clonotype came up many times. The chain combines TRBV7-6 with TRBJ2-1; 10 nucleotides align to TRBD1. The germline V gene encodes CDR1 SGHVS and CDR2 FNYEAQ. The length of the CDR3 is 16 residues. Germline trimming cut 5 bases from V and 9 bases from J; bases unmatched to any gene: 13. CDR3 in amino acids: CASSRTPGQGFSEQFF. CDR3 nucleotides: TGTGCCAGCAGCCGTACTCCGGGACAGGGGTTCAGTGAGCAGTTCTTC.